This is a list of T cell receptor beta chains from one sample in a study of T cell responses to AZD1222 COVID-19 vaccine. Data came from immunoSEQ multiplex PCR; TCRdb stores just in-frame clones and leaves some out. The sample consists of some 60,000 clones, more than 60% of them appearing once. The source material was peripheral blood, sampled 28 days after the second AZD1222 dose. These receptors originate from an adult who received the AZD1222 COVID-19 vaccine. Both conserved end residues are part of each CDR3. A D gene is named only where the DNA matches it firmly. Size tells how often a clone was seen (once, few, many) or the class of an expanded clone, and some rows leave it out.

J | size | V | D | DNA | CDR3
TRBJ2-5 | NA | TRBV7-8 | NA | TGTGCCAGCAGCTTAGGTGCCGTTAAGGAAACCCAGTACTTC | CASSLGAVKETQYF
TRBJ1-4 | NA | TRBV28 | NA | TGTGCCAGCAGTTTGGGCGGGGATGAAAAACTGTTTTTT | CASSLGGDEKLFF
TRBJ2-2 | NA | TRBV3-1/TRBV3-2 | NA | TGTGCCAGCAGCCAAAACCCTCCTGGGGAGCTGTTTTTT | CASSQNPPGELFF
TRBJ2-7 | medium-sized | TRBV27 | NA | TGTGCCAGCGGTAGAATCACCGAGCAGTACTTC | CASGRITEQYF
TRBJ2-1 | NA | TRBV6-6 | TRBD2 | TGTGCCAGCAGTCCCAGGGTAGGTGAGGTAGCGGGGGACAATGAGCAGTTCTTC | CASSPRVGEVAGDNEQFF
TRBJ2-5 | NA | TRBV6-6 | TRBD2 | TGTGCCAGCAGAGCTAGCGGGGGGGCCGTCGAGACCCAGTACTTC | CASRASGGAVETQYF
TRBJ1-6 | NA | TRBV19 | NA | TGTGCCAGTAGTACCCTCTCATACGGTGATTCACCCCTCCACTTT | CASSTLSYGDSPLHF
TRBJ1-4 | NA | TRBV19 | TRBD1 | TGTGCCAGTTGCAGGTTATCGACAGGGGCCGAAAAACTGTTTTTT | CASCRLSTGAEKLFF
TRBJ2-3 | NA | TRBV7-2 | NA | TGTGCCAGCAGCGCCGTCACAGATACGCAGTATTTT | CASSAVTDTQYF
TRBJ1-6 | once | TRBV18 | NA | TGTGCCAGCTCACCTTCCGGGGTCCTTGGTAATTCACCTCTCCACTTT | CASSPSGVLGNSPLHF
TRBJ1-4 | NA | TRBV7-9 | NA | TGTGCCAGCAGCTCTGGGCCCGCGGCTAATGAAAAACTGTTTTTT | CASSSGPAANEKLFF
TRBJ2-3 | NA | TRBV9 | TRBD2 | TGTGCCAGCAGCGTAGAACTAGCGGGGGGCGTTAGCACAGATACGCAGTATTTT | CASSVELAGGVSTDTQYF
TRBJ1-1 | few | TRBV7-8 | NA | TGTGCCAGCAGCTTAGAAGGGAACACTGAAGCTTTCTTT | CASSLEGNTEAFF
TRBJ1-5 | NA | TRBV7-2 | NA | TGTGCCAGCAGCTTAAGTGCCGGGGGTCAGCCCCAGCATTTT | CASSLSAGGQPQHF
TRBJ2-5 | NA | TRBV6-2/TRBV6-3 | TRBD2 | TGTGCCAGCAGTAGAATAGCGGGGGGTTACCAAGAGACCCAGTACTTC | CASSRIAGGYQETQYF
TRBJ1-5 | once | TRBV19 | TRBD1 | TGTGCCAGTAGTTTACAGGGGGCATTACAGCCCCAGCATTTT | CASSLQGALQPQHF
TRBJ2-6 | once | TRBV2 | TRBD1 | TGTGCCAGCAGCAGGGACAGCTCTCGCGGAGGGGCCAACGTCCTGACTTTC | CASSRDSSRGGANVLTF
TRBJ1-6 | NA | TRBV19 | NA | TGTGCCAGTAGTACGGGGAGCTCCTATAATTCACCCCTCCACTTT | CASSTGSSYNSPLHF
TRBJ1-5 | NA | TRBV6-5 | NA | TGTGCCAGCAGTTACGCGGGGATCGTGAATCAGCCCCAGCATTTT | CASSYAGIVNQPQHF
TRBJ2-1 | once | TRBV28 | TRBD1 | TGTGCCAGCAGTCCAGGGGGCGGATACTACAATGAGCAGTTCTTC | CASSPGGGYYNEQFF